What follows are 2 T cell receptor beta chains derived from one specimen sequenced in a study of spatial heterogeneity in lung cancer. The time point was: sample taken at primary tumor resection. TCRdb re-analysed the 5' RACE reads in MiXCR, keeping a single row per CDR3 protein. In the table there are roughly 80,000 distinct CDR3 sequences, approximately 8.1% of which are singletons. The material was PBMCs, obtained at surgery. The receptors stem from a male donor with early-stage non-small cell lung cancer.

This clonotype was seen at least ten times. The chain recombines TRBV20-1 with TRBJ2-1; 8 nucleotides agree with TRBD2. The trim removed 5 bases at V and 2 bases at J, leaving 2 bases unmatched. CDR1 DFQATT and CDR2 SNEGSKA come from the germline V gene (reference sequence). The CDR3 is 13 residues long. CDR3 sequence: CSAVGLAYNEQFF. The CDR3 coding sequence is TGCAGTGCTGTGGGACTAGCCTACAATGAGCAGTTCTTC.

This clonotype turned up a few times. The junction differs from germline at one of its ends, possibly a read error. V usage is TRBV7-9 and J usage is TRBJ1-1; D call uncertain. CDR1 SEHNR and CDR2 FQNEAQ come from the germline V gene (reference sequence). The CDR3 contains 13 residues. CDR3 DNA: TGTGCCAGCAGCTTAAGGACGAACGCTGAAGCTTTCTTT. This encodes CASSLRTNAEAFF.